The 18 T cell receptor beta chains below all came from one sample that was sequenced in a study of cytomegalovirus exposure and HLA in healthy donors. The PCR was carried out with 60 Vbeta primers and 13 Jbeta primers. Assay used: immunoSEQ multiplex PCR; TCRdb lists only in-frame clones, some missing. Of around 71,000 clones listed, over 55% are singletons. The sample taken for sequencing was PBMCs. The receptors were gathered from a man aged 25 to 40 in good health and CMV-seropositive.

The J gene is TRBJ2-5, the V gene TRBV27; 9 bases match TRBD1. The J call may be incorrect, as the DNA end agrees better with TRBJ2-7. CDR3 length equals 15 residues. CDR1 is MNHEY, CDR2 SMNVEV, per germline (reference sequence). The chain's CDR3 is CASSLWGQGMDEQYF. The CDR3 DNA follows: TGTGCCAGCAGTTTATGGGGACAGGGTATGGACGAGCAGTACTTC.

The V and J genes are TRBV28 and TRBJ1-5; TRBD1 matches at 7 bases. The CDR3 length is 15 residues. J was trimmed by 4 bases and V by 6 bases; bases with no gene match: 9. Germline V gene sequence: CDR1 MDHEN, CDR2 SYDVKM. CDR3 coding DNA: TGTGCCAGCAGCCTAGACAGGGAGGAGAATCAGCCCCAGCATTTT. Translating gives CASSLDREENQPQHF.

In nucleotides, the CDR3 is TGTGCCAGCAGTGAGGGACTAGCGGGCTCCTACGAGCAGTACTTC. Its translation is CASSEGLAGSYEQYF. The chain has TRBV25-1 and TRBJ2-7, with 12 positions matching TRBD2. The V gene's germline CDR1 is MGHDK and CDR2 SYGVNS. The CDR3 consists of 15 residues. After removal of 3 bases from V and 0 bases from J, the junction contained 0 bases not matched to a gene.

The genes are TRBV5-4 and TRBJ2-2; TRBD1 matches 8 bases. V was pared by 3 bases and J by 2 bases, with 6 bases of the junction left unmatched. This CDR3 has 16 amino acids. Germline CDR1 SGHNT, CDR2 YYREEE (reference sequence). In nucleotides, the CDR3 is TGTGCCAGCAGCTACGACAGGGGTTCAAACACCGGGGAGCTGTTTTTT. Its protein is CASSYDRGSNTGELFF.

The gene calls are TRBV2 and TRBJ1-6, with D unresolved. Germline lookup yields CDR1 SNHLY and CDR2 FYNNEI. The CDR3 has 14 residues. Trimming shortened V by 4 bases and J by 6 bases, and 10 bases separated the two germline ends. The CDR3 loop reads CASSVAGINSPLHF. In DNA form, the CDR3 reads TGTGCCAGCAGTGTGGCGGGGATTAATTCACCCCTCCACTTT.

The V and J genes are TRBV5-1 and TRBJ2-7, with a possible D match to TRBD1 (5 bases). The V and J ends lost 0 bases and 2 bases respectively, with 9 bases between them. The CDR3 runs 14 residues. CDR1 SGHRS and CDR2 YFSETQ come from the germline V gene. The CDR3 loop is CASSLAARAYEQYF. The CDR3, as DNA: TGCGCCAGCAGCTTGGCGGCCAGGGCCTACGAGCAGTACTTC.

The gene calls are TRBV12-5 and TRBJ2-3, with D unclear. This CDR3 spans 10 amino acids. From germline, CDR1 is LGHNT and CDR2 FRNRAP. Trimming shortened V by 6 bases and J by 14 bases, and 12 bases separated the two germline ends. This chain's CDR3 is CASGPLTPYF. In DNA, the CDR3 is TGTGCTAGTGGCCCCCTCACTCCGTATTTT.

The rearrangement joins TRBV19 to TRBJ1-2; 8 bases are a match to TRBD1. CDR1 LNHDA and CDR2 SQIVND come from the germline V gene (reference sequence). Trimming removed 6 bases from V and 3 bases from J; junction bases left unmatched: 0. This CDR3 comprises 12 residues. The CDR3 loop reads CASRTGDYGYTF. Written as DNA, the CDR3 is TGTGCCAGTAGGACAGGGGACTATGGCTACACCTTC.

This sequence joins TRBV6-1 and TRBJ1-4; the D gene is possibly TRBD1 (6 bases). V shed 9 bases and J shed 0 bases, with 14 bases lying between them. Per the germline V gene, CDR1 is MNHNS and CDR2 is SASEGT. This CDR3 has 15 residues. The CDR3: CASLRDIATNEKLFF. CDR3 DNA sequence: TGTGCCAGTCTGAGGGACATCGCAACTAATGAAAAACTGTTTTTT.

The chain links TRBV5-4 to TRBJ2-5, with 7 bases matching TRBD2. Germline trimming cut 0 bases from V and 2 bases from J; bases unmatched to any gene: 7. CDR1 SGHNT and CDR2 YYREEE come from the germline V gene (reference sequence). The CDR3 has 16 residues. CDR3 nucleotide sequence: TGTGCCAGCAGCTTGGTTGGTTTTAGCGGGCAAGAGACCCAGTACTTC. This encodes CASSLVGFSGQETQYF.

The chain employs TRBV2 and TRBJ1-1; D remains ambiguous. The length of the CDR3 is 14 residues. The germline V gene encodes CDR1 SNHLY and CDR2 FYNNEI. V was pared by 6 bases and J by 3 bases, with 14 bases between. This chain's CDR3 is CASRGGYEDTEAFF. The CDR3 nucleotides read TGTGCCAGCAGGGGAGGGTACGAAGACACTGAAGCTTTCTTT.

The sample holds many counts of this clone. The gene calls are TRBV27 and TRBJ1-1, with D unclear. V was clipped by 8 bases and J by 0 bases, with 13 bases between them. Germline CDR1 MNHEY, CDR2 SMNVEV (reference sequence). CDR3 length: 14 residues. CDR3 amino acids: CASRVAGMNTEAFF. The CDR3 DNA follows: TGTGCCAGCCGGGTGGCCGGGATGAACACTGAAGCTTTCTTT.

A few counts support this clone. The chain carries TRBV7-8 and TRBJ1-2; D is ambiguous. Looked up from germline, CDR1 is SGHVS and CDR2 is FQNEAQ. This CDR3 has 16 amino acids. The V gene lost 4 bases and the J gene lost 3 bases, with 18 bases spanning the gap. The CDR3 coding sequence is TGTGCCAGCAGCTCCTTGGGCCTACGGGGTGACTATGGCTACACCTTC. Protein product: CASSSLGLRGDYGYTF.

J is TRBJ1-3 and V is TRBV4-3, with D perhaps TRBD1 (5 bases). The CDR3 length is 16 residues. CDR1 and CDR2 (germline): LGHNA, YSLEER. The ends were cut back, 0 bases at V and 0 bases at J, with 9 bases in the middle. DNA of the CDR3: TGCGCCAGCAGCCAAGAAGGGGTTCGCTCTGGAAACACCATATATTTT. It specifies CASSQEGVRSGNTIYF.

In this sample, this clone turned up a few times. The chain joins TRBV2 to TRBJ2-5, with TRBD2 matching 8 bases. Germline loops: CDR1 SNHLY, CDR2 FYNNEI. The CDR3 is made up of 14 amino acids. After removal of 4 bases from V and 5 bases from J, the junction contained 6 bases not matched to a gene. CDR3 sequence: CASSVGGGRETQYF. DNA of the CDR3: TGTGCCAGCAGTGTAGGCGGGGGGAGGGAGACCCAGTACTTC.

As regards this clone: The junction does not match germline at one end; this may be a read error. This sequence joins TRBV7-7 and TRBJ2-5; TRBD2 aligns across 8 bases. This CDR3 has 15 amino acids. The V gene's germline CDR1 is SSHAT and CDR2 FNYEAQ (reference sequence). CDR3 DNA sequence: TGTGCTAGCAGCTTAGTCGGGACTAGGGAAGAGACCCAGTACTTC. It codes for CASSLVGTREETQYF.

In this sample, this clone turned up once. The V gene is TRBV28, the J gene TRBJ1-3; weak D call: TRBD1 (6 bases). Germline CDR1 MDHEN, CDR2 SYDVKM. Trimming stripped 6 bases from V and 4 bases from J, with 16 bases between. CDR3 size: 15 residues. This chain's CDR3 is CASSIGGASGNTIYF. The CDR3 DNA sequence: TGTGCCAGCAGCATAGGGGGGGCTTCAGGAAACACCATATATTTT.

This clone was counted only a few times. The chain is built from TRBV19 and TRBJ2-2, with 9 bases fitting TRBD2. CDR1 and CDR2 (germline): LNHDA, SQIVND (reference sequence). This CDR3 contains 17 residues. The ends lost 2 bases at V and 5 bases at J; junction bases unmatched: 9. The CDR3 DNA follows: TGTGCCAGTAGTATAACGGCTAGCGGGGTTTCGACCGGGGAGCTGTTTTTT. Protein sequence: CASSITASGVSTGELFF.